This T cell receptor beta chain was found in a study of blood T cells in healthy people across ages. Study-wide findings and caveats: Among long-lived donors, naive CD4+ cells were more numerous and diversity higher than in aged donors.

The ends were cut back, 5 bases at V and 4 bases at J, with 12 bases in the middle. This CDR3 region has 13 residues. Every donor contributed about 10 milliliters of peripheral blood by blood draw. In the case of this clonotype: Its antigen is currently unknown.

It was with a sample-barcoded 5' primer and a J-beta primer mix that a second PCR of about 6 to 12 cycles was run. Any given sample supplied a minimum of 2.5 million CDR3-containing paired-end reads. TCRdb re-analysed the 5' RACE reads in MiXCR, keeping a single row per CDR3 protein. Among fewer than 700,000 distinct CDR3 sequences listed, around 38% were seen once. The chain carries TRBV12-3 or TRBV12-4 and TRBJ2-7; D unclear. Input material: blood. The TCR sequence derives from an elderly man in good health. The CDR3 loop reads CASSPGVLYEQYF. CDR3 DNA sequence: TGTGCCAGCAGTCCTGGGGTTCTATACGAGCAGTACTTC.